This T cell receptor beta chain comes out of a study of T cell responses to AZD1222 COVID-19 vaccine. In the study overall: Investigators merged groups given second doses at roughly 4 or roughly 12 weeks.

Study results and caveats: CD4 TCRs associated with vaccination spanned spike, dominating at 160-218 and 743-854. Spike-specific TCR repertoires showed rising breadth and depth after two AZD1222 doses.

Comment on this clone: Its target is unknown.

This table comes from immunoSEQ multiplex PCR, and its TCRdb copy is limited to in-frame clones, with some not included. The top ten hold roughly 7.7% of the sample, which has approximately 90,000 clones, about 90% seen once. With V trimmed by 10 bases and J by 3 bases, 8 bases remained unmatched. From germline, CDR1 is MNHEY and CDR2 SVGAGI. This CDR3 has 13 amino acids. The V gene is TRBV6-5, the J gene TRBJ2-7; 8 bases match TRBD2. This clonotype originated in an adult in good health. This sample comprised peripheral blood, obtained on day 0 of AZD1222 vaccination. CDR3 region: CATGSGSFYEQYF. CDR3 bases: TGTGCCACAGGAAGCGGGAGTTTCTACGAGCAGTACTTC.